The 15 T cell receptor beta chains reported below all come from one sample, sequenced in a study of technical replicates of blood from a few donors. Clones were read by immunoSEQ multiplex PCR, and TCRdb kept only the in-frame ones, dropping some. This sample has approximately 76,000 clones, with about 86% found just once. Sample: PBMCs. These receptors were obtained from a human donor in good health. Some clones in this sample may be carry-over from other donors' samples.

This clone appeared once. The chain joins TRBV19 to TRBJ2-1, with 9 positions matching TRBD2. This CDR3 has 14 amino acids. V lost 4 bases, J lost 6 bases, and 4 bases stayed unmatched. Germline CDR1 and CDR2: LNHDA and SQIVND (reference sequence). The CDR3 region is CASSSGGGSNEQFF. In DNA form, the CDR3 reads TGTGCCAGTAGTAGCGGGGGGGGCAGCAATGAGCAGTTCTTC.

V gene TRBV27 combines with J gene TRBJ2-7; unclear D gene. Trimming left V 1 base short and J 3 bases short, with 10 bases between. The CDR3 is 14 amino acids. The V gene's germline CDR1 is MNHEY and CDR2 SMNVEV (reference sequence). DNA of the CDR3: TGTGCCAGCAGTTTATTTGGCAGGTTCTACGAGCAGTACTTC. Residues: CASSLFGRFYEQYF.

The V call is TRBV2, the J call TRBJ1-5, with D unresolved. The ends were cut back, 4 bases at V and 0 bases at J, with 16 bases in the middle. Germline V lookup: CDR1 SNHLY, CDR2 FYNNEI. The CDR3 is made up of 17 amino acids. This chain's CDR3 is CASSGRWETHSNQPQHF. The CDR3 DNA is TGTGCCAGCAGTGGGAGATGGGAGACACATAGCAATCAGCCCCAGCATTTT.

The chain uses TRBV10-3 and TRBJ1-2; TRBD1 is a possible D gene (6 bases). The CDR3 has 16 residues. Between the trimmed V and J ends, which lost 2 bases and 4 bases, there was a span of 17 bases. Germline assignment: CDR1 ENHRY and CDR2 SYGVKD. CDR3 nucleotides: TGTGCCATCAGTGAGGGCCCCCGGGGGGCAGGCTATGGCTACACCTTC. This codes for CAISEGPRGAGYGYTF.

The chain uses TRBV4-1 and TRBJ2-2, with TRBD1 identical over 8 bases. Unmatched junction bases numbered 3, after V lost 2 bases and J lost 4 bases. The germline CDR1 and CDR2 sequences are MGHRA and YSYEKL. CDR3 length: 15 residues. CDR3 coding DNA: TGCGCCAGCAGCCAAAACAGGGGGAGCACCGGGGAGCTGTTTTTT. Translation: CASSQNRGSTGELFF.

Points on this clone: The identical CDR3 is also encoded by other nucleotide sequences in the sample. The genes are TRBV5-1 and TRBJ2-1; TRBD2 is a possible D gene (6 bases). V lost 4 bases, J lost 2 bases, and 10 bases lay in between. The CDR3 is 14 residues long. Germline V gene data show CDR1 as SGHRS and CDR2 as YFSETQ. The CDR3 DNA reads TGCGCCAGCAGCGGTAGCGGCGCCTACAATGAGCAGTTCTTC. Encoded protein: CASSGSGAYNEQFF.

The chain recombines TRBV4-1 with TRBJ1-1, with 9 bases fitting TRBD1. V trimming: 0 bases; J trimming: 12 bases; junction bases outside the gene matches: 8. Germline V CDR1 and CDR2: MGHRA, YSYEKL. The CDR3 totals 14 residues. CDR3 in DNA: TGCGCCAGCAGCCAAGATTGGGGACAGGGAATGTCTTTCTTT. It is translated as CASSQDWGQGMSFF.

The V gene is TRBV6-4, the J gene TRBJ2-1; a possible D gene is TRBD1 (5 bases). CDR1 is MRHNA, CDR2 SNTAGT, per germline. The germline V and J ends were trimmed by 5 bases and 5 bases, with 16 bases remaining between them. The CDR3 is 15 residues long. CDR3 region: CASSLWGRANNEQFF. The CDR3 DNA is TGTGCCAGCAGTCTTTGGGGCAGAGCGAACAATGAGCAGTTCTTC.

This rearrangement joins TRBV5-4 to TRBJ1-1; D remains unclear. With 4 bases removed from V and 0 bases from J, the gap between germline ends came to 10 bases. Germline V lookup: CDR1 SGHNT, CDR2 YYREEE (reference sequence). The CDR3 loop spans 14 amino acids. The DNA of the CDR3 is TGTGCCAGCAGCCCAGGAACCATGAACACTGAAGCTTTCTTT. Translating it yields CASSPGTMNTEAFF.

V and J are TRBV5-6 and TRBJ2-7; 15 bases fit TRBD2. The germline V gene has CDR1 SGHDT and CDR2 YYEEEE. The CDR3 covers 17 residues. Trimming took 3 bases from V and 7 from J; bases not matched to a gene: 11. The DNA for the CDR3 is TGTGCCAGCAGCTCGCTTCAGGGACTAGCGGGAGGTGGGGAGCAGTACTTC. It translates to CASSSLQGLAGGGEQYF.

This sequence joins TRBV9 and TRBJ2-2; D gene unclear. The ends were cut back, 3 bases at V and 4 bases at J, with 7 bases in the middle. The germline V gene encodes CDR1 SGDLS and CDR2 YYNGEE. The CDR3 has 13 residues. CDR3 in amino acids: CASSARPTGELFF. The CDR3 nucleotides read TGTGCCAGCAGCGCTAGACCCACCGGGGAGCTGTTTTTT.

The genes are TRBV6-5 and TRBJ1-2, with 7 bases aligning to TRBD1. From germline, CDR1 is MNHEY and CDR2 SVGAGI. V was pared by 2 bases and J by 8 bases, with 14 bases of the junction left unmatched. The CDR3 runs to 16 residues. The CDR3 loop is CASSYGTARPMGGYTF. For the CDR3, the DNA is TGTGCCAGCAGTTACGGGACAGCCCGACCGATGGGGGGCTACACCTTC.

The V call is TRBV11-3, the J call TRBJ1-1, with D tentatively TRBD1 (6 bases). CDR3 length: 14 amino acids. V lost 5 bases and J 7 bases, leaving 17 bases between the germline ends. Germline V gene data show CDR1 as SGHNT and CDR2 as YENEEA. DNA of the CDR3: TGTGCCAGCAGCCCCACCGGGACAACGGGTGAAGCTTTCTTT. Protein sequence: CASSPTGTTGEAFF.

The rearrangement uses TRBV29-1 and TRBJ2-1; weak D call: TRBD1 (5 bases). CDR1 and CDR2 (germline): SQVTM, ANQGSEA. The CDR3 consists of 13 residues. Trimming took off 4 bases at V and 4 bases at J, with 11 bases between the two ends. The CDR3 sequence: CSVGAGQYNEQFF. The CDR3 DNA follows: TGCAGCGTTGGGGCAGGGCAATACAATGAGCAGTTCTTC.

V usage is TRBV2 and J usage is TRBJ1-6; 10 bases are a match to TRBD1. The trim removed 6 bases at V and 6 bases at J, leaving 11 bases unmatched. This CDR3 has 17 amino acids. CDR1 is SNHLY, CDR2 FYNNEI, per germline. CDR3 nucleotides: TGTGCCAGCAGGGCCTGGGGACAGGGGCGAGGTAATTCACCCCTCCACTTT. The encoded protein is CASRAWGQGRGNSPLHF.